This T cell receptor (beta chain) was recorded in a study of blood T cells in healthy people across ages. This CDR3 spans 14 amino acids. CDR1 and CDR2 (germline): SGHTA, FQGNSA. V was pared by 3 bases and J by 3 bases, with 8 bases between. A sample-barcoded 5' primer and a J-beta primer mix were used in a second PCR of roughly 6 to 11 cycles. TCRdb re-called the 5' RACE reads with MiXCR, one entry per CDR3 protein. The sample shows roughly 500,000 distinct CDR3 sequences, approximately 25% of them seen only once. This same sample was also part of a study on T cells of mothers and their children. According to that study: Per child, 3 million or so TCR beta CDR3 reads were obtained, against over 8.5 million per mother.

The sample was blood. The sequence was collected from a boy aged 5-17 years in good health. V and J are TRBV7-2 and TRBJ2-2; the D call may be TRBD1 or TRBD2 (5 bases each). The CDR3 coding sequence is TGTGCCAGCAGCTTGGGGACCGACACCGGGGAGCTGTTTTTT. As protein: CASSLGTDTGELFF.